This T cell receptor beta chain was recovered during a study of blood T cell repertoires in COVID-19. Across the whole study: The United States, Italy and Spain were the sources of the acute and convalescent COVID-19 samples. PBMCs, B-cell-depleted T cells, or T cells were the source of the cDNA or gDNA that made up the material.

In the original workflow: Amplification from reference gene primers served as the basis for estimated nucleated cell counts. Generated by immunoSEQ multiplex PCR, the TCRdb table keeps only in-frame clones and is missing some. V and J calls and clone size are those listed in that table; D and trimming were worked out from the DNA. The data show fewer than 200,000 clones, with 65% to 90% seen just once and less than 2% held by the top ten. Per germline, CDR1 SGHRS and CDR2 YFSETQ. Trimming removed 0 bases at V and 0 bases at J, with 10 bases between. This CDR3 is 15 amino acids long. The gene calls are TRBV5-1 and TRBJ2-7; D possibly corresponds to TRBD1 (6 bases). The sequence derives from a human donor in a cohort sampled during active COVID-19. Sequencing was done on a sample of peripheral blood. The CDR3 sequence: CASSLVTGSSYEQYF. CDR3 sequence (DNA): TGCGCCAGCAGCTTGGTTACAGGGAGCTCCTACGAGCAGTACTTC.